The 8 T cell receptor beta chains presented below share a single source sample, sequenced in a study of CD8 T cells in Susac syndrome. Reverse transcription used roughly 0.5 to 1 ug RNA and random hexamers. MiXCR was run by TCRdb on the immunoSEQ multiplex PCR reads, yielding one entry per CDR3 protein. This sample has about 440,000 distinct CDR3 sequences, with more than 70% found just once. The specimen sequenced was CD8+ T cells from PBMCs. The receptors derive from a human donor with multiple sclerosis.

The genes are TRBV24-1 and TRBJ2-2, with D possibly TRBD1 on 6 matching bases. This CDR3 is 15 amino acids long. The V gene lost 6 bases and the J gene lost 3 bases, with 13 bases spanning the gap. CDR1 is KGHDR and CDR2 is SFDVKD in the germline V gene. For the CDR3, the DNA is TGTGCCACCAGTTCCGGGACATCCGACACCGGGGAGCTGTTTTTT. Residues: CATSSGTSDTGELFF.

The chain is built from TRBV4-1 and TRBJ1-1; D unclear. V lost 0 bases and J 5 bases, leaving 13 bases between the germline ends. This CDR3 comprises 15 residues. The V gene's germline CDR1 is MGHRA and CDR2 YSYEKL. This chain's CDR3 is CASSQEGLGRTEAFF. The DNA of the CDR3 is TGCGCCAGCAGCCAAGAGGGTCTGGGCAGGACTGAAGCTTTCTTT.

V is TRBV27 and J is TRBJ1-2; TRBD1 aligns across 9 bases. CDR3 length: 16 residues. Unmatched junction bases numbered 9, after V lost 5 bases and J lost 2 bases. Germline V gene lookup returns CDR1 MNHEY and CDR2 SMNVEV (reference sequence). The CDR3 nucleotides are TGTGCCAGCAGTCGAGACGGGACAGGGAGGAACTATGGCTACACCTTC. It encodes CASSRDGTGRNYGYTF.

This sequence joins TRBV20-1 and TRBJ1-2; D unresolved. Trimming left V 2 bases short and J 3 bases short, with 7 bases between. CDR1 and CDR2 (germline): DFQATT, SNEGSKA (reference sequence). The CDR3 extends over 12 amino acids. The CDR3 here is CSARWADYGYTF. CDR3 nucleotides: TGCAGTGCTAGATGGGCCGACTATGGCTACACCTTC.

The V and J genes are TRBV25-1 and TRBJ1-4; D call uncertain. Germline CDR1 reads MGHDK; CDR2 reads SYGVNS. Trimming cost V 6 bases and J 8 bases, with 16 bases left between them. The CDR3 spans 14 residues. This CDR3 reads CASRTTRVGEKLFF. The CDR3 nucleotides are TGTGCCAGCAGAACGACGAGGGTGGGCGAAAAACTGTTTTTT.

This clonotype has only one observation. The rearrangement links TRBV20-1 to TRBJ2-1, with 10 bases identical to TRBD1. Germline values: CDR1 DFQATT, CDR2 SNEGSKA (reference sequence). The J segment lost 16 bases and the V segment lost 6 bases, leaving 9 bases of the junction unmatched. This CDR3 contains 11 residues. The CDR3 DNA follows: TGCAGTGCCGACTGGACAGGGGGGAGTTTCTTC. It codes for CSADWTGGSFF.

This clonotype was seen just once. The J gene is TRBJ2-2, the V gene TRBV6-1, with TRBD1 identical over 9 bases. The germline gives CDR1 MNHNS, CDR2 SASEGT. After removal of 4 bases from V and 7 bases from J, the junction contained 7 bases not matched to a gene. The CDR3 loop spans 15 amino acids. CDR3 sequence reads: CASSVGTGYGGELFF. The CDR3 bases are TGTGCCAGCAGTGTGGGGACAGGGTATGGCGGGGAGCTGTTTTTT.

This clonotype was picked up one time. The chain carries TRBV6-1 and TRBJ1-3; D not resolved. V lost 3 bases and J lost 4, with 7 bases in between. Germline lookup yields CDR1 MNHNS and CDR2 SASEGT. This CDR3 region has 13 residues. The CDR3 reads CASSDYSGNTIYF. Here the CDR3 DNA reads TGTGCCAGCAGTGATTACAGCGGAAACACCATATATTTT.